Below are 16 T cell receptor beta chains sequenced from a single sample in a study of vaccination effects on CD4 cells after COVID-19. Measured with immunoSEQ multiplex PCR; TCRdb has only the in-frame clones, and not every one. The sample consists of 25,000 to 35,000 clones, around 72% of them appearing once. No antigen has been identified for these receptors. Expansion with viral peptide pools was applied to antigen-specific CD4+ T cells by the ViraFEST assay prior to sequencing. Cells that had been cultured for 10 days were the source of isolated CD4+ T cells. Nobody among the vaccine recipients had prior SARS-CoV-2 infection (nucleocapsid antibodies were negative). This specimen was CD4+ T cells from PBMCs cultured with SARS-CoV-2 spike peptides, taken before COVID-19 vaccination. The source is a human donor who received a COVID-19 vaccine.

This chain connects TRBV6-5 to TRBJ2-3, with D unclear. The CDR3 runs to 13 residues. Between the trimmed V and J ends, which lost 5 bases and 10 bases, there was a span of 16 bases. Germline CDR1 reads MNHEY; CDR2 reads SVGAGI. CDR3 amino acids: CASSTAGPGAQYF. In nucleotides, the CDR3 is TGTGCCAGCAGTACAGCCGGGCCTGGAGCGCAGTATTTT.

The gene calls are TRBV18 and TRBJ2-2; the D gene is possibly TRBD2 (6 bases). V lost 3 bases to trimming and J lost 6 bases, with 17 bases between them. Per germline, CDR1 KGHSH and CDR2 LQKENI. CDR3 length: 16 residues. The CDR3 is CASSPASARGSGELFF. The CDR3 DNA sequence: TGTGCCAGCTCACCCGCTAGCGCGAGAGGGTCCGGGGAGCTGTTTTTT. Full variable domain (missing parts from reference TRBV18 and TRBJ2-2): NAGVMQNPRHLVRRRGQEARLRCSPMKGHSHVYWYRQLPEEGLKFMVYLQKENIIDESGMPKERFSAEFPKEGPSILRIQQVVRGDSAAYFCASSPASARGSGELFFGEGSRLTVL.

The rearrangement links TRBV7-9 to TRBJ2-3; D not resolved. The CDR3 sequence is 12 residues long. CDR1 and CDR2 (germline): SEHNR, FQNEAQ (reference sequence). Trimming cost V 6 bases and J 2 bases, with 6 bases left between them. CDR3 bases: TGTGCCAGCAGTTGGTCCACAGATACGCAGTATTTT. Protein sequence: CASSWSTDTQYF.

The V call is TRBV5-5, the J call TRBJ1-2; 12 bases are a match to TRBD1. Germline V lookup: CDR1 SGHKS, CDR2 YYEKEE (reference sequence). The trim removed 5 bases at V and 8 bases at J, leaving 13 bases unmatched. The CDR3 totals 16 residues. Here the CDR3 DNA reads TGTGCCAGCAGAAGGCAAGAGGGACAGGGGGCTGAGGGCTACACCTTC. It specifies CASRRQEGQGAEGYTF.

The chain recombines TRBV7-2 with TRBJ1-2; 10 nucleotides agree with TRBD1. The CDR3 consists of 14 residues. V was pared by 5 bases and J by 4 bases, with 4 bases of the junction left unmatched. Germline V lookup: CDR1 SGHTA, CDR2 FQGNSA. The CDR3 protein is CASSPWTGGYGYTF. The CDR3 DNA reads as TGTGCCAGCAGCCCTTGGACAGGGGGCTATGGCTACACCTTC.

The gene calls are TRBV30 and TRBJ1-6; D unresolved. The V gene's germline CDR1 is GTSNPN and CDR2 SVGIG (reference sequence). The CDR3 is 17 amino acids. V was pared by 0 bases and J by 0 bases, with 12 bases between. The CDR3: CAWSVGKDSSYNSPLHF. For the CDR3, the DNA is TGTGCCTGGAGTGTAGGGAAGGATAGCTCCTATAATTCACCCCTCCACTTT.

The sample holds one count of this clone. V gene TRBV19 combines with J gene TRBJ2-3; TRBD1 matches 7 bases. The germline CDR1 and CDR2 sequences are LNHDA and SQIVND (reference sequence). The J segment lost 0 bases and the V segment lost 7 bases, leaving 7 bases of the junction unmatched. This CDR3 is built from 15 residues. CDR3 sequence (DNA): TGTGCCAGTACCCCAGGGACAGCGAGCACAGATACGCAGTATTTT. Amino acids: CASTPGTASTDTQYF.

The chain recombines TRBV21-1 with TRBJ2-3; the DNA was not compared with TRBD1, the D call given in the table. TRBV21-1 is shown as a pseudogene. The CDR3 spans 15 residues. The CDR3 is CASREQGASTDTQYF. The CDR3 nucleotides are TGTGCCAGCAGGGAACAGGGGGCTAGCACAGATACGCAGTATTTT.

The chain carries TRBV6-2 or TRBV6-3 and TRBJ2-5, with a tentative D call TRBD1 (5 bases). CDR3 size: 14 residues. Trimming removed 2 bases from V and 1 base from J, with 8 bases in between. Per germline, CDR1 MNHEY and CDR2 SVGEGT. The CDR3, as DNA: TGTGCCAGCAGTTACCCGGACATCCAAGAGACCCAGTACTTC. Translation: CASSYPDIQETQYF.

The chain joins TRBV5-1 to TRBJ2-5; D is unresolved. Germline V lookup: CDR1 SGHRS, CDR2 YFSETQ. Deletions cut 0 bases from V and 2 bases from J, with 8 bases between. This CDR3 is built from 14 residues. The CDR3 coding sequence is TGCGCCAGCAGCTTGGATCAGGTTCAAGAGACCCAGTACTTC. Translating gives CASSLDQVQETQYF. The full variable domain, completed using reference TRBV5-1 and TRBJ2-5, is KAGVTQTPRYLIKTRGQQVTLSCSPISGHRSVSWYQQTPGQGLQFLFEYFSETQRNKGNFPGRFSGRQFSNSRSEMNVSTLELGDSALYLCASSLDQVQETQYFGPGTRLLVL.

CDR3 loop: CASSLINEQFF. In DNA, the CDR3 is TGTGCCAGCAGCCTCATCAATGAGCAGTTCTTC. The J gene is TRBJ2-1, the V gene TRBV14; D gene unclear. Between the trimmed V and J ends, which lost 4 bases and 6 bases, there was a span of 4 bases. Per germline, CDR1 SGHDN and CDR2 FVKESK. The CDR3 sequence is 11 residues long.

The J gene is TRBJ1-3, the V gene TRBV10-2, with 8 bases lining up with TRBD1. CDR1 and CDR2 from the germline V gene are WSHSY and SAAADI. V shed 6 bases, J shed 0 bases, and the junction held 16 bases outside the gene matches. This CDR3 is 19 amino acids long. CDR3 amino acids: CASSHHRDRWKSSGNTIYF. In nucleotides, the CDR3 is TGCGCCAGCAGCCATCACCGGGACAGGTGGAAGAGCTCTGGAAACACCATATATTTT.

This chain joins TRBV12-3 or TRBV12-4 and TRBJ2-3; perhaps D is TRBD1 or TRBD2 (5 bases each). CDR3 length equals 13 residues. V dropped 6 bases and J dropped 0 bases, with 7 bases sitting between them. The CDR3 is CASSRDSTDTQYF. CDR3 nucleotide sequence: TGTGCCAGCAGCAGGGACAGCACAGATACGCAGTATTTT.

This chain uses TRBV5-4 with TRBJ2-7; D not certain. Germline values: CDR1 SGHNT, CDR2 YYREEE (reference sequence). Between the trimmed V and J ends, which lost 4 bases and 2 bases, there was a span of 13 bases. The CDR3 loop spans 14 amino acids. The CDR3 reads CASSGPGPPYEQYF. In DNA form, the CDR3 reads TGTGCCAGCAGCGGGCCCGGGCCTCCCTACGAGCAGTACTTC.

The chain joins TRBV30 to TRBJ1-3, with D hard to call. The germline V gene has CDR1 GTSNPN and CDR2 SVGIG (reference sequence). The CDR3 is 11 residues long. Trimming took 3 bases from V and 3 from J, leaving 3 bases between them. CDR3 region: CAWRRGNTIYF. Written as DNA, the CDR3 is TGTGCCTGGAGACGTGGAAACACCATATATTTT.

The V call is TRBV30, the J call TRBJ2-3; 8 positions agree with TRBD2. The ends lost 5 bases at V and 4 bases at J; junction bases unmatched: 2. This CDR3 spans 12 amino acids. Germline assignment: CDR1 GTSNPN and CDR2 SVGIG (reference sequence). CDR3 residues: CAWAGLADTQYF. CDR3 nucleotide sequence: TGTGCCTGGGCGGGACTAGCAGATACGCAGTATTTT.